Listed below are T cell receptor beta chains from one sample, sequenced in a study of blood T cells in healthy people across ages. TCRdb ran MiXCR on the 5' RACE reads and lists one entry per CDR3 protein. Altogether 1.5 million to 2 million distinct CDR3 sequences are present, over 25% being singletons, with the ten largest covering 6.5% to 8.5%. The sequenced sample consisted of blood. The receptors here all came from a woman aged 25-40 years in good health. The CDR3 runs from the conserved cysteine through the conserved F or W. A D gene is named only where the DNA matches it firmly. Clone size is shown for a subset of rows, as once, few, many or a class of expanded clone.

many	TRBJ2-7	TRBV11-2	.	TGTGCCAGCAGGACCGCACACAGCTCCTACGAGCAGTACTTC	CASRTAHSSYEQYF
many	TRBJ2-3	TRBV12-3/TRBV12-4	TRBD2	TGTGCCAGCAGTCTAGCGGGAGTTTCGACAGATACGCAGTATTTT	CASSLAGVSTDTQYF
.	TRBJ2-5	TRBV3-1	.	TGTGCCAGCAGCCAAGAAGTATATCGAGGGCAAGAGACCCAGTACTTC	CASSQEVYRGQETQYF
few	TRBJ1-5	TRBV7-2	.	TGTGCCAGCAGCTTAAGGGGGGGTCGACAAGTCAATCAGCCCCAGCATTTT	CASSLRGGRQVNQPQHF
many	TRBJ2-7	TRBV15	.	TGTGCCACCAGCAGAGATCGACGGGAGATCTACGAGCAGTACTTC	CATSRDRREIYEQYF
few	TRBJ2-1	TRBV12-3/TRBV12-4	.	TGTGCCAGCAGTTTACCCATAGGCGGGTTCTACAATGAGCAGTTCTTC	CASSLPIGGFYNEQFF
few	TRBJ2-7	TRBV12-3/TRBV12-4	TRBD1	TGTGCCAGCAAAGGGGGACAGGGGCACAACGAGCAGTACTTC	CASKGGQGHNEQYF
many	TRBJ2-7	TRBV29-1	.	TGCAGCGTCGAGGACAGTCCCTACGAGCAGTACTTC	CSVEDSPYEQYF
many	TRBJ2-7	TRBV5-1	.	TGCGCCAGCAGCCTGGACACGGCAACCTCCGAGCAGTACTTC	CASSLDTATSEQYF
many	TRBJ2-7	TRBV20-1	TRBD1	TGCAGTGCTAGAGATATGGACAGGAGCTCCTACGAGCAGTACTTC	CSARDMDRSSYEQYF
.	TRBJ2-7	TRBV15	TRBD1	TGTGCCACCAGCAGAGATGCGGGACAGGGTTTCTACGAGCAGTACTTC	CATSRDAGQGFYEQYF
once	TRBJ2-5	TRBV7-6	.	TGTGCCAGCAGCCAGAGGGACTCCCTCCAAGAGACCCAGTACTTC	CASSQRDSLQETQYF
.	TRBJ2-3	TRBV3-1	.	TGTGCCAGCAGCCAGAATGGGAAGTCTGCAGATACGCAGTATTTT	CASSQNGKSADTQYF
.	TRBJ2-1	TRBV7-2	.	TGTGCCAGCAGCTTAAGCTCCGTCAACAATGAGCAGTTCTTC	CASSLSSVNNEQFF
many	TRBJ2-7	TRBV20-1	.	TGCAGTGCTCGCGACTCGGGGTTGTACGAGCAGTACTTC	CSARDSGLYEQYF
.	TRBJ1-1	TRBV6-2/TRBV6-3	.	TGTGCCAGCATCCGGTCGGGACGGATGAACACTGAAGCTTTCTTT	CASIRSGRMNTEAFF
.	TRBJ2-1	TRBV27	TRBD1	TGTGCCAGCATGAGGGGACCGGGACAGGGGTTTTCCTACAATGAGCAGTTCTTC	CASMRGPGQGFSYNEQFF
.	TRBJ1-5	TRBV5-5	TRBD1	TGTGCCAGCAGCTGGGACAGCTCCAATCAGCCCCAGCATTTT	CASSWDSSNQPQHF
.	TRBJ2-4	TRBV4-1	.	TGCGCCAGCAGCCAAGTGGTAGTCCTCGATGAGCAGTACTTC	CASSQVVVLDEQYF
.	TRBJ2-7	TRBV13	TRBD1	TGTGCCAGCAGTATCGGGACAGGGGCCCCCCTCGAGCAGTACTTC	CASSIGTGAPLEQYF
.	TRBJ1-3	TRBV12-3/TRBV12-4	.	TGTGCCAGCAGGTTCCGACAGAGTTACACCATATATTTT	CASRFRQSYTIYF
.	TRBJ2-4	TRBV20-1	.	TGCAGTGCTCCTCAACAGGGAAATGAGCAGTACTTC	CSAPQQGNEQYF
few	TRBJ2-1	TRBV20-1	.	TGCAGTGCTAGCAAACCGACTAGGGGGCCAATTGAGCAGTTCTTC	CSASKPTRGPIEQFF
many	TRBJ2-7	TRBV28	.	TGTGCCAGCAGCGACGTTCCCTCCTACGAGCAGTACTTC	CASSDVPSYEQYF
few	TRBJ1-2	TRBV15	TRBD1	TGTGCCACCAGCAGAGATATAGGACAGGGGAATGGCTACACCTTC	CATSRDIGQGNGYTF
many	TRBJ2-3	TRBV20-1	.	TGCAGTGCTCCGGACAACACAGATACGCAGTATTTT	CSAPDNTDTQYF
.	TRBJ2-4	TRBV24-1	TRBD2	TGTGCCACCAGTGATTCCGGGACTAGCGCTTACAATGAGCAGTACTTC	CATSDSGTSAYNEQYF